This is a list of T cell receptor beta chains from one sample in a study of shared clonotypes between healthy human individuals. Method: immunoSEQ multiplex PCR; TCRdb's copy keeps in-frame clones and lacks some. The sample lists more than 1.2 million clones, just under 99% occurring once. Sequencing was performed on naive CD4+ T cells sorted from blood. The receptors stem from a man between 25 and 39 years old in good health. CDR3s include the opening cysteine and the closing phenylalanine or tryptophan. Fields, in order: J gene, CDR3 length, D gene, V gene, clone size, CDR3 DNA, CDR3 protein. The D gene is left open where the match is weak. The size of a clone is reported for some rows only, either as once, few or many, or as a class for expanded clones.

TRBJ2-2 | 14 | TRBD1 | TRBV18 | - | TGTGCCAGCTCCGAGACAGGGAGCTCCGGGGAGCTGTTTTTT | CASSETGSSGELFF
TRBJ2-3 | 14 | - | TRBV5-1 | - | TGCGCCAGCAGAGCGGGCACTAGCACAGATACGCAGTATTTT | CASRAGTSTDTQYF
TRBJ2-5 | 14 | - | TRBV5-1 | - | TGCGCCAGCAGCTTGGAACATCCACAAGAGACCCAGTACTTC | CASSLEHPQETQYF
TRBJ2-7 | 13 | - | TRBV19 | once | TGTGCCAGTAGTGGGCAGGGCTTCTACGAGCAGTACTTC | CASSGQGFYEQYF
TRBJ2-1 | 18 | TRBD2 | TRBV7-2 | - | TGTGCCAGCAGCTTAGCCGTGACTAGCGGGGGGCCCTACAATGAGCAGTTCTTC | CASSLAVTSGGPYNEQFF
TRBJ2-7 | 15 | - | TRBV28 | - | TGTGCCAGCAATACACCCCCGACTGCTTCCTACGAGCAGTACTTC | CASNTPPTASYEQYF
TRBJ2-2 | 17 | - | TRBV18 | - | TGTGCCAGCTCACCACAAGTATCGGGAGCTCTGTCCGGGGAGCTGTTTTTT | CASSPQVSGALSGELFF
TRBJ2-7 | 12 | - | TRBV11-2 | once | TGTGCCAGCGGCAGAGTTTTCTACGAGCAGTACTTC | CASGRVFYEQYF
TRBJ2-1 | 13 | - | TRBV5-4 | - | TGTGCCAGCAGCTCCAGTCACGGCAATGAGCAGTTCTTC | CASSSSHGNEQFF
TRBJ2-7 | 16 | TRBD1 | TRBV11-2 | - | TGTGCCAGCAGGCCCGCCCCCAGGGGGAAAACCTACGAGCAGTACTTC | CASRPAPRGKTYEQYF
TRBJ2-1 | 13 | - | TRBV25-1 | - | TGTGCCAGCAGTGAATACGGGGGCAATGAGCAGTTCTTC | CASSEYGGNEQFF
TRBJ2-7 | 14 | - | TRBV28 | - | TGTGCCGCTACTACGGACTCCGGAGCCTACGAGCAGTACTTC | CAATTDSGAYEQYF
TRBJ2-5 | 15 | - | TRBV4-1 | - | TGCGCCAGCAGCCGAGGCACAGGCAGCCAAGAGACCCAGTACTTC | CASSRGTGSQETQYF
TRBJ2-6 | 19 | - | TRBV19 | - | TGTGCCAGTAGTAATCCCCGGCAACAGGGAGCAGTAAGGGCCAACGTCCTGACTTTC | CASSNPRQQGAVRANVLTF
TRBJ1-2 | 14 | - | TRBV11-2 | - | TGTGCCAGCAGCTTAGGAGGCAGGGGCTATGGCTACACCTTC | CASSLGGRGYGYTF
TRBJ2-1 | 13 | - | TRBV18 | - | TGTGCCAGCTCACCACGGCGGAACAATGAGCAGTTCTTC | CASSPRRNNEQFF
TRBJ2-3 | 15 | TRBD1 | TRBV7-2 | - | TGTGCCAGCAGCCCCCTGACAGGGGGCACAGATACGCAGTATTTT | CASSPLTGGTDTQYF
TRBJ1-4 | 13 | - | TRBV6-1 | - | TGTGCCAGCAGTACCGGACAGTTTCAAAAACTGTTTTTT | CASSTGQFQKLFF
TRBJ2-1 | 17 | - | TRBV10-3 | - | TGTGCCATCAGTGAGTCGACCCCGCCTAGCTCCTACAATGAGCAGTTCTTC | CAISESTPPSSYNEQFF
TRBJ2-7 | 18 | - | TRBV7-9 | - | TGTGCCAGCAGCCACACACCTACGCCCGGGACCGGAGCCTACGAGCAGTACTTC | CASSHTPTPGTGAYEQYF
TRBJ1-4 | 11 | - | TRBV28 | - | TGTGCCAGCAGTTTGGGTGAAAAACTGTTTTTT | CASSLGEKLFF
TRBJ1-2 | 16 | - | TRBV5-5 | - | TGTGCCAGCAGCCCTAAGTGGAGGACGGCTAACTATGGCTACACCTTC | CASSPKWRTANYGYTF
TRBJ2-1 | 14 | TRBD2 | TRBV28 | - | TGTGCCGGTGCCGGGACTAGCGGGAGCGATGAGCAGTTCTTC | CAGAGTSGSDEQFF
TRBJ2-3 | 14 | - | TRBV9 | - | TGTGCCAGCAGCGTAGCAACTAGCACAGATACGCAGTATTTT | CASSVATSTDTQYF
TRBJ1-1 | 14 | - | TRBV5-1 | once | TGCGCCAGCAGCCTCAGCTCATCGGCCACTGAAGCTTTCTTT | CASSLSSSATEAFF
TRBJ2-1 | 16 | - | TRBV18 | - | TGTGCCAGCTCACCCCCCTTAGCCCAATCCTACAATGAGCAGTTCTTC | CASSPPLAQSYNEQFF
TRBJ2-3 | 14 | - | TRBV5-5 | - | TGTGCCAGCACCGGCACAGCGAGCACAGATACGCAGTATTTT | CASTGTASTDTQYF
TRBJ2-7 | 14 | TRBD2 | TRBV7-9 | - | TGTGCCAGCAGAGATGGGGAGGGGTTGTACGAGCAGTACTTC | CASRDGEGLYEQYF
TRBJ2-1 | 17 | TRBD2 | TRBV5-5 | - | TGTGCCAGCAGCTTGGCGACTAGCGGGAGCTCCTACAATGAGCAGTTCTTC | CASSLATSGSSYNEQFF
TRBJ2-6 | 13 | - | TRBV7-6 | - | TGTGCCAGCAGCCTTCCTGCGGCCAACGTCCTGACTTTC | CASSLPAANVLTF
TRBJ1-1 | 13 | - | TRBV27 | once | TGTGCCAGCAGTTTAGATGAGGGGACCAACCCTTTCTTT | CASSLDEGTNPFF
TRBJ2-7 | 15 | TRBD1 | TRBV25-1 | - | TGTGCCAGCAGTGATCCGGGACAGGGGGCAAACGAGCAGTACTTC | CASSDPGQGANEQYF
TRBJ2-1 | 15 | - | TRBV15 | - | TGTGCCACCAGCAGAGACCCTCGAGGGGGGAATGAGCAGTTCTTC | CATSRDPRGGNEQFF
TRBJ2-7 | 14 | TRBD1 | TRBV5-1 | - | TGCGCCAGCAGCTACCAACAGGGGCACTACGAGCAGTACTTC | CASSYQQGHYEQYF
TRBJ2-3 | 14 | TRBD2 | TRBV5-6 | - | TGTGCCAGCAGTCGGGACTATGGCACAGATACGCAGTATTTT | CASSRDYGTDTQYF
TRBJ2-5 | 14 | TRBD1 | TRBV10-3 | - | TGTGCCATCAGCGAAGGGACAGTACAAGAGACCCAGTACTTC | CAISEGTVQETQYF
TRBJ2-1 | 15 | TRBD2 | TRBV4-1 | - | TGCGCCAGCAGCCAGGCTTTAGCGGGCGTCTCCGAGCAGTTCTTC | CASSQALAGVSEQFF
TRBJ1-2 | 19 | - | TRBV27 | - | TGTGCCAGCAGTTTAAGAGCGAGGGACGGTACACCCTCTAACTATGGCTACACCTTC | CASSLRARDGTPSNYGYTF
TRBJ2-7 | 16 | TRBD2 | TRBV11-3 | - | TGTGCCAGCAGCTTAGGCGGGACTAGCAGCCCCTACGAGCAGTACTTC | CASSLGGTSSPYEQYF
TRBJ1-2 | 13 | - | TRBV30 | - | TGTGCCGGGGGGCGAGCGCACAACTATGGCTACACCTTC | CAGGRAHNYGYTF
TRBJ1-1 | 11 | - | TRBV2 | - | TGTGCCAGCAGTGAAGTGACACGAGCTTTCTTT | CASSEVTRAFF
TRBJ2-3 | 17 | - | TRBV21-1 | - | TGTGCCAGCAGCAAAGTTCCGGACCGGGACGGGAGAGATACGCAGTATTTT | CASSKVPDRDGRDTQYF
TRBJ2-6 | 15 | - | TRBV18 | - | TGTGCCAGCTCACCACCGCCTCCTGGGGCCAACGTCCTGACTTTC | CASSPPPPGANVLTF
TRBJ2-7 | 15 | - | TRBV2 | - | TGTGCCAGCAGTGTAAGGCTCCCTGAATTCTACGAGCAGTACTTC | CASSVRLPEFYEQYF
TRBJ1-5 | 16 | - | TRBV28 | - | TGTGCCAGCAGCCGCGTCAGGGATCGGGTTCATCAGCCCCAGCATTTT | CASSRVRDRVHQPQHF
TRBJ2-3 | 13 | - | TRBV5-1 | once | TGCGCCAGCAGCTTGGGGGCCGCAGATACGCAGTATTTT | CASSLGAADTQYF
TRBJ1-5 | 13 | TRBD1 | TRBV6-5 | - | TGTGCCAGCAGTCAGGGGGCAGGACAGCCCCAGCATTTT | CASSQGAGQPQHF
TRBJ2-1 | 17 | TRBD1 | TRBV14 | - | TGTGCCAGCAGCCCATTATCCGGGACAGGGGCCCCGTTGGAGCAGTTCTTC | CASSPLSGTGAPLEQFF
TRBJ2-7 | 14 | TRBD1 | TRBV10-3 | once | TGTGCCATCAGATTCGGGACAGGGACCTACGAGCAGTACTTC | CAIRFGTGTYEQYF
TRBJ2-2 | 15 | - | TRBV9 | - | TGTGCCAGCAGCGTTCGGGGTTTCGACACCGGGGAGCTGTTTTTT | CASSVRGFDTGELFF
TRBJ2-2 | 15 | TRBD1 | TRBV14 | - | TGTGCCAGCAGCGGGGGACAGGGAAACACCGGGGAGCTGTTTTTT | CASSGGQGNTGELFF
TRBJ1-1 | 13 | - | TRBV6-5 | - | TGTGCCAGCAGTCAGCCCGGGTTCACTGAAGCTTTCTTT | CASSQPGFTEAFF
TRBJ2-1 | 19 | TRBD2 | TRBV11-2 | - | TGTGCCAGCAGCTTATTAGCGGGAGGGCCACCCTCCGCTAACAATGAGCAGTTCTTC | CASSLLAGGPPSANNEQFF
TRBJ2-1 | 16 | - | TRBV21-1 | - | TGTGCCAGCAGCGGCATGGGACTAGCGGGACAAAATGAGCAGTTCTTC | CASSGMGLAGQNEQFF
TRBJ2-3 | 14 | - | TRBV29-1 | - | TGCAGCGTTGATGAAAGCGTTAGCACAGATACGCAGTATTTT | CSVDESVSTDTQYF
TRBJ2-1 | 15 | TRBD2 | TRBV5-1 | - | TGCGCCAGCAGCTTGCGACTAGCAGTAAACAATGAGCAGTTCTTC | CASSLRLAVNNEQFF